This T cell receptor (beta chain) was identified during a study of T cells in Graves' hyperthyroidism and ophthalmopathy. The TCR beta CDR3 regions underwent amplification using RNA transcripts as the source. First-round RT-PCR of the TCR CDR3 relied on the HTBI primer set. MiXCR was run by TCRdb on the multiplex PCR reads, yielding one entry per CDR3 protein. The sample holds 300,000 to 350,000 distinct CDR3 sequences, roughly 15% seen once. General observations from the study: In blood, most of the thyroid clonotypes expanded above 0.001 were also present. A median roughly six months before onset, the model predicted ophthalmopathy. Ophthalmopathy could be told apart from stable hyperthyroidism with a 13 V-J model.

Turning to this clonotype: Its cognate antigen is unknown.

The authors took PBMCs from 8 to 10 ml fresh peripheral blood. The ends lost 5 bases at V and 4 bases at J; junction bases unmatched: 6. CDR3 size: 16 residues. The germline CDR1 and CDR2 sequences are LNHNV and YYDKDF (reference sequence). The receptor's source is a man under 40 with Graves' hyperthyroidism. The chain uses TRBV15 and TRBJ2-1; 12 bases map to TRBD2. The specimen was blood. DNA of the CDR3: TGTGCCACCAGCCTTGGACTAGCGGGACCTTACAATGAGCAGTTCTTC. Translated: CATSLGLAGPYNEQFF.